One and the same sample provided the 13 T cell receptor beta chains below, sequenced in a study of a mutant IDH1 vaccine in newly diagnosed glioma. Time point: week 11, during vaccination. Every single dose of the vaccine, 300 ug of mutant IDH1 20-mer peptide, came with topical imiquimod. Libraries were prepared by immunoSEQ multiplex PCR; TCRdb keeps only in-frame clonotypes and omits some of them. There are 50,000 to 75,000 clones in the sample; 75% to 90% occur only once, and roughly 5.7% lies in the top ten. Their cognate antigens are unknown. The sample in question was PBMCs, obtained from a glioma patient whose treatment included an IDH1 peptide vaccine. Source of these receptors: a man aged 50-59 years with glioma.

This clone was recorded only once. V and J are TRBV29-1 and TRBJ1-1; TRBD1 agrees at 8 bases. This CDR3 comprises 14 residues. V shed 7 bases, J shed 0 bases, and the junction held 7 bases outside the gene matches. The V gene's germline CDR1 is SQVTM and CDR2 ANQGSEA. The CDR3 coding sequence is TGCAGCGCAGGACAGGGAAGTATGAACACTGAAGCTTTCTTT. Translation: CSAGQGSMNTEAFF.

The chain carries TRBV5-4 and TRBJ2-3, with 11 bases matching TRBD2. CDR1 is SGHNT, CDR2 YYREEE, per germline (reference sequence). Germline trimming cut 3 bases from V and 0 bases from J; bases unmatched to any gene: 3. The CDR3 has 16 amino acids. The CDR3 nucleotides read TGTGCCAGCAGCTGGGGACTAGCGGATAGCACAGATACGCAGTATTTT. Translated, it gives CASSWGLADSTDTQYF. The full variable domain, completed using reference TRBV5-4 and TRBJ2-3, is ETGVTQSPTHLIKTRGQQVTLRCSSQSGHNTVSWYQQALGQGPQFIFQYYREEENGRGNFPPRFSGLQFPNYSSELNVNALELDDSALYLCASSWGLADSTDTQYFGPGTRLTVL.

The J gene is TRBJ2-5, the V gene TRBV19; 11 nucleotides agree with TRBD2. V lost 4 bases and J lost 5; bases outside the gene matches: 6. Germline V lookup: CDR1 LNHDA, CDR2 SQIVND (reference sequence). The CDR3 covers 15 residues. The CDR3 DNA is TGTGCCAGTAGTACAACTAGCGGGAGAGGGGAGACCCAGTACTTC. Translated: CASSTTSGRGETQYF.

This sequence joins TRBV5-5 and TRBJ1-1, with 8 bases fitting TRBD1. The CDR3 has 16 residues. Trimming removed 3 bases from V and 0 bases from J; junction bases left unmatched: 7. Per the germline V gene, CDR1 is SGHKS and CDR2 is YYEKEE (reference sequence). As DNA, the CDR3 is TGTGCCAGCAGCTCATACAGGGGGGGGATGAACACTGAAGCTTTCTTT. This codes for CASSSYRGGMNTEAFF.

This chain joins TRBV10-1 and TRBJ2-5; D is possibly TRBD2 (5 bases). V shed 3 bases and J shed 5 bases, with 10 bases lying between them. The CDR3 extends over 13 amino acids. The germline V gene encodes CDR1 WNHNN and CDR2 SYGVQD (reference sequence). Here the CDR3 reads CASSECGSETQYF. The DNA for the CDR3 is TGCGCCAGCAGTGAATGTGGGAGTGAGACCCAGTACTTC.

This clone was counted only a few times. This chain joins TRBV2 and TRBJ2-2; D possibly corresponds to TRBD1 (6 bases). CDR3 length: 15 residues. Germline values: CDR1 SNHLY, CDR2 FYNNEI. Trimming removed 0 bases at V and 6 bases at J, with 11 bases between. CDR3 amino acids: CASSEALEGAGELFF. CDR3 DNA: TGTGCCAGCAGTGAAGCGCTCGAGGGGGCCGGGGAGCTGTTTTTT.

The rearrangement uses TRBV29-1 and TRBJ2-7, with D possibly TRBD2 on 6 matching bases. Trimming took off 4 bases at V and 6 bases at J, with 10 bases between the two ends. Germline CDR1 is SQVTM and CDR2 is ANQGSEA. CDR3 length equals 11 residues. The CDR3 bases are TGCAGCGTTGGAACTAGCAGCGAGCAGTACTTC. It codes for CSVGTSSEQYF.

The chain joins TRBV6-5 to TRBJ2-1; TRBD2 matches 7 bases. From germline, CDR1 is MNHEY and CDR2 SVGAGI. This CDR3 spans 15 amino acids. J was trimmed by 0 bases and V by 6 bases; bases with no gene match: 5. The CDR3 nucleotides read TGTGCCAGCAGAAACCGGGACTACTCCTACAATGAGCAGTTCTTC. This codes for CASRNRDYSYNEQFF.

For the CDR3, the DNA is TGTGCCAGCAGCCGGTTAATAGACAGATCCTACGAGCAGTACTTC. Translating it yields CASSRLIDRSYEQYF. J is TRBJ2-7 and V is TRBV14, with TRBD1 as a possible D gene (5 bases). The germline V and J ends were trimmed by 4 bases and 1 base, with 14 bases remaining between them. Germline loops: CDR1 SGHDN, CDR2 FVKESK. This CDR3 has 15 residues. The entire variable domain, with the rest obtained from reference TRBV14 and TRBJ2-7, is as follows: EAGVTQFPSHSVIEKGQTVTLRCDPISGHDNLYWYRRVMGKEIKFLLHFVKESKQDESGMPNNRFLAERTGGTYSTLKVQPAELEDSGVYFCASSRLIDRSYEQYFGPGTRLTVT.

This chain links TRBV25-1 with TRBJ2-3, with D perhaps assigned TRBD1 or TRBD2 (5 bases each). Germline CDR1 and CDR2: MGHDK and SYGVNS. Trimming took 4 bases from V and 3 from J, leaving 14 bases between them. The length of the CDR3 is 15 residues. This CDR3 is CASSASGTGTDTQYF. The CDR3 DNA reads TGTGCCAGCAGTGCGTCCGGGACGGGGACAGATACGCAGTATTTT. The variable domain in full, with the rest retrieved from reference TRBV25-1 and TRBJ2-3, is EADIYQTPRYLVIGTGKKITLECSQTMGHDKMYWYQQDPGMELHLIHYSYGVNSTEKGDLSSESTVSRIRTEHFPLTLESARPSHTSQYLCASSASGTGTDTQYFGPGTRLTVL.

This chain links TRBV19 with TRBJ2-7, with D possibly TRBD2 on 5 matching bases. Germline-derived CDR1 and CDR2 are LNHDA and SQIVND (reference sequence). Deletions cut 6 bases from V and 0 bases from J, with 6 bases between. The CDR3 runs to 12 residues. The CDR3 bases are TGTGCCAGTAGGGGGAGCTCCTACGAGCAGTACTTC. Encoded protein: CASRGSSYEQYF.

The chain uses TRBV29-1 and TRBJ2-3, with TRBD2 matching over 10 bases. V was clipped by 5 bases and J by 6 bases; unmatched bases: 2. This CDR3 spans 12 amino acids. Germline CDR1 and CDR2: SQVTM and ANQGSEA. The CDR3 coding sequence is TGCAGCGTTATGACTAGCGGGGATACGCAGTATTTT. Protein sequence: CSVMTSGDTQYF.

The rearrangement links TRBV5-4 to TRBJ1-1; no firm D call. Trimming shortened V by 0 bases and J by 10 bases, and 13 bases separated the two germline ends. The germline V gene has CDR1 SGHNT and CDR2 YYREEE (reference sequence). This CDR3 has 13 residues. This CDR3 is CASSLAGGNGAFF. In DNA form, the CDR3 reads TGTGCCAGCAGCTTGGCCGGTGGGAATGGAGCTTTCTTT.